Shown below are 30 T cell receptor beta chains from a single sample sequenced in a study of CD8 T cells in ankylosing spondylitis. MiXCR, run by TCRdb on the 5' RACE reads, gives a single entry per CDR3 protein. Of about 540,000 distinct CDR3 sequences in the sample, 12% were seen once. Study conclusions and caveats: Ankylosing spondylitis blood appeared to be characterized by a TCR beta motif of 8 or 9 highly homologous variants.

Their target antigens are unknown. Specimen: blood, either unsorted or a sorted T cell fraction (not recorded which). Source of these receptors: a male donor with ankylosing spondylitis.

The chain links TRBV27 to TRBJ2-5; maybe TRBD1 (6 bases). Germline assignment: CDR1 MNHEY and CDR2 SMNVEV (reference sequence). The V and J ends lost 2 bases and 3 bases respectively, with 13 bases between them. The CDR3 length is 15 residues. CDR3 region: CASSLRGRGEETQYF. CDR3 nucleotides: TGTGCCAGCAGTTTACGAGGCAGGGGCGAAGAGACCCAGTACTTC.

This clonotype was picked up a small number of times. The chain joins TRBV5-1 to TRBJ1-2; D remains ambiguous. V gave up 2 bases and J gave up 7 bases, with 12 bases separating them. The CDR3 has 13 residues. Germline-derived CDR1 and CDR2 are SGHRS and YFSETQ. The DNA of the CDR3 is TGCGCCAGCAGCTTTGAACGGTTCGGTGGCTACACCTTC. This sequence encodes CASSFERFGGYTF.

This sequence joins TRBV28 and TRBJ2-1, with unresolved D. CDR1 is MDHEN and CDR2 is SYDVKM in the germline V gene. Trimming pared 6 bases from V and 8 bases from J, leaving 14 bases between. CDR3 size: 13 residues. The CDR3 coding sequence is TGTGCCAGCAGCCCCCAGGCTCTCGATGAGCAGTTCTTC. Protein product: CASSPQALDEQFF.

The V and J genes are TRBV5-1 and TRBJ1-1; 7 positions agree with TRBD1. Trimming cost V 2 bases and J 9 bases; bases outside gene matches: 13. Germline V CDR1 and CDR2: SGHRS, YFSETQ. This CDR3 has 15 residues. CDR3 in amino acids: CASSFLQAGTDKAFF. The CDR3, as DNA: TGCGCCAGCAGCTTTTTGCAGGCCGGGACAGACAAAGCTTTCTTT.

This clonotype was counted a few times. The CDR3 is CASSLGGLVNTEAFF. The CDR3 region has the DNA TGTGCCAGCAGCTTAGGTGGTTTAGTGAACACTGAAGCTTTCTTT. The chain has TRBV7-9 and TRBJ1-1, with D hard to call. The CDR3 totals 15 residues. Trimming removed 1 base from V and 0 bases from J, with 9 bases in between. Germline CDR1 reads SEHNR; CDR2 reads FQNEAQ (reference sequence).

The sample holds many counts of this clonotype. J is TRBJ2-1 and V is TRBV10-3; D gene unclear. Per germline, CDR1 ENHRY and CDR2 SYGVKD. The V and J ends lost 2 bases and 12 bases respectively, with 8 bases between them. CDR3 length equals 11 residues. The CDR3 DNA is TGTGCCATCAGTGAGGGACGGCTGCAGTTCTTC. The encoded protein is CAISEGRLQFF.

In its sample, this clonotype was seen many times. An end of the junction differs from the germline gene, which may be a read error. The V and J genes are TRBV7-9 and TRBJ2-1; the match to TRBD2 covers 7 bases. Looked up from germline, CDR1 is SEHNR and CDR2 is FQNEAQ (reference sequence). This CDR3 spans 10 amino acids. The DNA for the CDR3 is TGTGCCAGCAGGGGGGACTACGACCTCTTC. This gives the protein CASRGDYDLF.

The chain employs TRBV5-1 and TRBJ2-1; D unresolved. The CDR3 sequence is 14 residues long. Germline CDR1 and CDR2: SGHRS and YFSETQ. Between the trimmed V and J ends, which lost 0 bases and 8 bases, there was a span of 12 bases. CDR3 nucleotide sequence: TGCGCCAGCAGCTTGGCTTCGCGGTTTGATGAGCAGTTCTTC. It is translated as CASSLASRFDEQFF.

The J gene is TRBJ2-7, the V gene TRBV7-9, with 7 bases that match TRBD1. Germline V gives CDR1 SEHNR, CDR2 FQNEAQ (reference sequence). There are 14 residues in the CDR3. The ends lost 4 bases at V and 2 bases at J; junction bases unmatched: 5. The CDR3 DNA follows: TGTGCCAGCAGCTCGACAGGGTCCGCCTACGAGCAGTACTTC. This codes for CASSSTGSAYEQYF.

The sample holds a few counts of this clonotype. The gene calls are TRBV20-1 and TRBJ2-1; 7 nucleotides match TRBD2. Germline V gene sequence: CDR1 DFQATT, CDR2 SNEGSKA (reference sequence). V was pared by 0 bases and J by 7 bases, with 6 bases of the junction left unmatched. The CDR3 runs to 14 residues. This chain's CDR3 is CSARDFRGSNEQFF. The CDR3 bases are TGCAGTGCTAGAGATTTTCGCGGGAGTAATGAGCAGTTCTTC.

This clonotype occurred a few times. CDR3 sequence (DNA): TGCAGCGTTGGAGGGATTAACACTGAAGCTTTCTTT. Amino acid sequence: CSVGGINTEAFF. The chain is built from TRBV29-1 and TRBJ1-1; D remains ambiguous. This CDR3 contains 12 residues. The V gene's germline CDR1 is SQVTM and CDR2 ANQGSEA. The V end was cut by 4 bases, the J end by 2 bases, with 8 bases between.

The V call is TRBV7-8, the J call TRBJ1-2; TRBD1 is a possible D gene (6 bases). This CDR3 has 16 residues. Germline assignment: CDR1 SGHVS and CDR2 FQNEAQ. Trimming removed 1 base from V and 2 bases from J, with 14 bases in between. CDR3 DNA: TGTGCCAGCAGCTTAGAGGGACAAAGAGGGAACTATGGCTACACCTTC. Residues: CASSLEGQRGNYGYTF.

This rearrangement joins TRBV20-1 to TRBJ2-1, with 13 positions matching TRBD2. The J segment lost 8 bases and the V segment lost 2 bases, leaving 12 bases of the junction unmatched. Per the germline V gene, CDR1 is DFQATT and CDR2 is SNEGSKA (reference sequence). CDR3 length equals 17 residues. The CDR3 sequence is CSARPGLAGTRRDEQFF. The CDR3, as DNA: TGCAGTGCTAGACCGGGACTAGCGGGAACCCGACGGGATGAGCAGTTCTTC.

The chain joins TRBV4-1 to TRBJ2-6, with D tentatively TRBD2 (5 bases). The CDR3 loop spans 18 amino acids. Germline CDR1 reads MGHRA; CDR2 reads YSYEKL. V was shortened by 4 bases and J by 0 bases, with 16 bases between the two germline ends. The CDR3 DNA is TGCGCCAGCAGCCGTAGCGCTAACAGTTACTCTGGGGCCAACGTCCTGACTTTC. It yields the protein CASSRSANSYSGANVLTF.

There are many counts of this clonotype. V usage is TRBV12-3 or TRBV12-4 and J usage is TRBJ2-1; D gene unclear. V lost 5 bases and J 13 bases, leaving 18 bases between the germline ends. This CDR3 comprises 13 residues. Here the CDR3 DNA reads TGTGCCAGCAGTCCCCATTTGCCCAACCAACAGTTCTTC. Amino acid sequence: CASSPHLPNQQFF.

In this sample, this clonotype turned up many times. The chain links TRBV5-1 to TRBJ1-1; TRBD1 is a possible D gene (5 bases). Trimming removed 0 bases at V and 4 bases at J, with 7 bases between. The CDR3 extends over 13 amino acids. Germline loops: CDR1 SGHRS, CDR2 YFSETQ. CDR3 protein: CASSLGGGTEAFF. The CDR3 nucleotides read TGCGCCAGCAGCTTGGGTGGGGGCACTGAAGCTTTCTTT.

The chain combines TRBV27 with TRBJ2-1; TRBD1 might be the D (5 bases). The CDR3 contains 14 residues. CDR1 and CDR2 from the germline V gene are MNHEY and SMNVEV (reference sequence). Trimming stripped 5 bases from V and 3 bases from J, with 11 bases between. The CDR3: CASSPRGFYNEQFF. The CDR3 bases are TGTGCCAGCAGTCCAAGGGGATTCTACAATGAGCAGTTCTTC.

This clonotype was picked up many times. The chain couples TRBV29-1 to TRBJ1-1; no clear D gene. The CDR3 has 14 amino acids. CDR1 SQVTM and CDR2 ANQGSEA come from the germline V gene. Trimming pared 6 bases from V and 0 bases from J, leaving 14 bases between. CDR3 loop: CSVLDPGLNTEAFF. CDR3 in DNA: TGCAGCGTCCTCGACCCGGGCCTGAACACTGAAGCTTTCTTT.

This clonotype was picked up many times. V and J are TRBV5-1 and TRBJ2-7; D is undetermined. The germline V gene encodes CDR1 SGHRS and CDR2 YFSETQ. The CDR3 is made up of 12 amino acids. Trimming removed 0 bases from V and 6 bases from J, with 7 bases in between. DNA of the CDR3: TGCGCCAGCAGCTTGGGAGAAGGCGAGCAGTACGTC. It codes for CASSLGEGEQYV.

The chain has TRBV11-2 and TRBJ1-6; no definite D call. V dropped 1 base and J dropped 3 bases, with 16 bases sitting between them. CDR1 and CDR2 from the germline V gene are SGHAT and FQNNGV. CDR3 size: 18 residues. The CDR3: CASSLVSARNYYNSPLHF. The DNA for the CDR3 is TGTGCCAGCAGCTTAGTCTCGGCCAGGAATTACTATAATTCACCCCTCCACTTT.

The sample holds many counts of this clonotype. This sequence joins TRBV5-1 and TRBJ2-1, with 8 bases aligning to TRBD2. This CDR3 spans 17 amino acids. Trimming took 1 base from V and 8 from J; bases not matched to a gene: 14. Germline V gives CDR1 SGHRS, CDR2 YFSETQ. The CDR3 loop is CASSLRGDPGLEDEQFF. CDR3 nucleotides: TGCGCCAGCAGCTTGAGGGGGGACCCGGGACTAGAAGATGAGCAGTTCTTC.

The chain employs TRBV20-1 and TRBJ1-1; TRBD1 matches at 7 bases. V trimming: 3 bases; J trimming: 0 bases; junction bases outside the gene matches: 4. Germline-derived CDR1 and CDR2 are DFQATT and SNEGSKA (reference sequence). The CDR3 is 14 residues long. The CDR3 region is CSASQGGMNTEAFF. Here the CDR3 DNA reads TGCAGTGCTAGTCAGGGGGGCATGAACACTGAAGCTTTCTTT.

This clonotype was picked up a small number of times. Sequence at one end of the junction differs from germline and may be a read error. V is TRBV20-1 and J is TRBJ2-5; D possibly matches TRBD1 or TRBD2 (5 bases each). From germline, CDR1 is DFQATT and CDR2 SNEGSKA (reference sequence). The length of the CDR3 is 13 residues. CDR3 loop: CSAREVGPGRPFF. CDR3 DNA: TGCAGTGCTAGAGAGGTGGGACCGGGACGTCCATTCTTC.

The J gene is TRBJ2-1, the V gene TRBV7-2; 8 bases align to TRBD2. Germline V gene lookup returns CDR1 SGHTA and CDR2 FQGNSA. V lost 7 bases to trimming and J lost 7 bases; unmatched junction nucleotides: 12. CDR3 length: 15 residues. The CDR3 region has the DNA TGTGCCAGCACCTTGATTGGACTAGCAGGAAATGAGCAGTTCTTC. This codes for CASTLIGLAGNEQFF.

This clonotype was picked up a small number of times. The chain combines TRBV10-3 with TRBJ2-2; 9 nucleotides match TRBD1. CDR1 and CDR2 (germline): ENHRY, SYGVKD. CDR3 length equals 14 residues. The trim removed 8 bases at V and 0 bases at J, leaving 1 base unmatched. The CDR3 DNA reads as TGTGCCATCGGGGACAGGGCGAACACCGGGGAGCTGTTTTTT. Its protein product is CAIGDRANTGELFF.

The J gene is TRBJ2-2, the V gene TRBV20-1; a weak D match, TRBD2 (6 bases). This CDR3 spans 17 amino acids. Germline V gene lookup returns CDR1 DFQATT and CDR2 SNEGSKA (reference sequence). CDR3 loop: CSVTRGEGAGGTGELFF. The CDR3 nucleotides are TGCAGCGTTACTAGAGGGGAAGGGGCCGGGGGCACCGGGGAGCTGTTTTTT.

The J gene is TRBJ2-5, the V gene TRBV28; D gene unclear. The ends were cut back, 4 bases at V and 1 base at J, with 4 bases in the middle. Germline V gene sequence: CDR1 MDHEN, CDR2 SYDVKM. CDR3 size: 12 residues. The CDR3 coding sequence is TGTGCCAGCAGTTCCTTCCAAGAGACCCAGTACTTC. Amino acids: CASSSFQETQYF. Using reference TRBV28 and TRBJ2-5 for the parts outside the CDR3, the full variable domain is DVKVTQSSRYLVKRTGEKVFLECVQDMDHENMFWYRQDPGLGLRLIYFSYDVKMKEKGDIPEGYSVSREKKERFSLILESASTNQTSMYLCASSSFQETQYFGPGTRLLVL.

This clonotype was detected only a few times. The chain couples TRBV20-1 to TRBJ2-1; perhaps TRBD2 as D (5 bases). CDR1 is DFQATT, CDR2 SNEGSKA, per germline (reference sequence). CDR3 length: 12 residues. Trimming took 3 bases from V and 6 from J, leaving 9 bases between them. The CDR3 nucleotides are TGCAGTGCTAGGCTAGCTCGCAATGAGCAGTTCTTC. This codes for CSARLARNEQFF.

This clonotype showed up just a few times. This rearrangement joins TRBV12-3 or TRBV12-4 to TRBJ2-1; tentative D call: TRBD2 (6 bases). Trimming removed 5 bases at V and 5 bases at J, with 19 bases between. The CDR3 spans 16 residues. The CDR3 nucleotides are TGTGCCAGCAGTGGGGTGGGAGTAGCGGTGGACAATGAGCAGTTCTTC. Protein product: CASSGVGVAVDNEQFF.

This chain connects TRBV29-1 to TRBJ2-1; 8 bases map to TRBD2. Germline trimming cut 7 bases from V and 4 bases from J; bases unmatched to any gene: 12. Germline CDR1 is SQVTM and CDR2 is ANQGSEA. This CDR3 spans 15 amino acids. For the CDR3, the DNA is TGCAGCGCATTGAGAGGACTAGCTAGTTACAATGAGCAGTTCTTC. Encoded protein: CSALRGLASYNEQFF.